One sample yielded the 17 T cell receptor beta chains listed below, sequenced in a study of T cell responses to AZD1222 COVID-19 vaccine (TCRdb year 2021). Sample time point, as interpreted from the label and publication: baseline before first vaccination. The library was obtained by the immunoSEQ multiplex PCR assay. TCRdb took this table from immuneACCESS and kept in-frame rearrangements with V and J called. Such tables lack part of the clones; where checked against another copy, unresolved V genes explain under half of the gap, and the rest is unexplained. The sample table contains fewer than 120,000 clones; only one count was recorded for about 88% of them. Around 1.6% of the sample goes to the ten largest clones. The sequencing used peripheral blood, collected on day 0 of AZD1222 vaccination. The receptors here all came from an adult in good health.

CDR3: CASSQQNPGVTEAFF. The CDR3 region has the DNA TGCGCCAGCAGCCAACAGAACCCCGGGGTCACTGAAGCTTTCTTT. The V call is TRBV4-1, the J call TRBJ1-1; D is undetermined. V lost 2 bases and J 4 bases, leaving 14 bases between the germline ends. This CDR3 is built from 15 residues. Germline V gene data show CDR1 as MGHRA and CDR2 as YSYEKL.

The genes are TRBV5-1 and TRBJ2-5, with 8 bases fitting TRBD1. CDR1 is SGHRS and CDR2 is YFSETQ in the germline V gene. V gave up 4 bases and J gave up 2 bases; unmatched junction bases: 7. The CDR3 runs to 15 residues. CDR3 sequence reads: CASSRQGKGQETQYF. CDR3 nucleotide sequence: TGCGCCAGCAGCAGACAGGGGAAGGGGCAAGAGACCCAGTACTTC.

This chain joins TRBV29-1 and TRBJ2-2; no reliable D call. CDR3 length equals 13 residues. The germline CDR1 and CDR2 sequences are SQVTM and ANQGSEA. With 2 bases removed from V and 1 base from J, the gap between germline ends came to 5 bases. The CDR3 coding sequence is TGCAGCGTTGAACAGGAGAACACCGGGGAGCTGTTTTTT. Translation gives CSVEQENTGELFF.

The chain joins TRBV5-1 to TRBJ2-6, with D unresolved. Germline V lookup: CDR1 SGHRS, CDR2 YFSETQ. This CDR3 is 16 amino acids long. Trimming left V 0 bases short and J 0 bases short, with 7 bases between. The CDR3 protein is CASSLEGHSGANVLTF. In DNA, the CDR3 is TGCGCCAGCAGCTTGGAAGGGCACTCTGGGGCCAACGTCCTGACTTTC.

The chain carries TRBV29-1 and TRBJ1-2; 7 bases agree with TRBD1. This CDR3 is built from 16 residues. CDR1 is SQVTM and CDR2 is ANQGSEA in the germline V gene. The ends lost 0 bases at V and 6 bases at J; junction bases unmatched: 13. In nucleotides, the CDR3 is TGCAGCGTTGAAGATTTGGCCGCGGCAGGGGGTAATGGCTACACCTTC. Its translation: CSVEDLAAAGGNGYTF.

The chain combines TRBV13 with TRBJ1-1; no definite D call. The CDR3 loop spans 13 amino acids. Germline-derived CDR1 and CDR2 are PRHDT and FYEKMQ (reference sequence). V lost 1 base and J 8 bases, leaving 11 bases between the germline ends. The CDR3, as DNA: TGTGCCAGCAGCTTAGATCTCAGCGGGGAAGCTTTCTTT. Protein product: CASSLDLSGEAFF. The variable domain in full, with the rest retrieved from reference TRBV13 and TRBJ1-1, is AAGVIQSPRHLIKEKRETATLKCYPIPRHDTVYWYQQGPGQDPQFLISFYEKMQSDKGSIPDRFSAQQFSDYHSELNMSSLELGDSALYFCASSLDLSGEAFFGQGTRLTVV.

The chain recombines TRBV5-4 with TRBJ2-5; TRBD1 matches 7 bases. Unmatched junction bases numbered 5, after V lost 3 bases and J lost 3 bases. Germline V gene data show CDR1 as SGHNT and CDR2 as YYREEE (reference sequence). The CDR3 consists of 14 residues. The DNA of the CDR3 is TGTGCCAGCAGCTCGGGACAGTTTAAAGAGACCCAGTACTTC. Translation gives CASSSGQFKETQYF. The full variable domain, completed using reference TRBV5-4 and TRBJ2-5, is ETGVTQSPTHLIKTRGQQVTLRCSSQSGHNTVSWYQQALGQGPQFIFQYYREEENGRGNFPPRFSGLQFPNYSSELNVNALELDDSALYLCASSSGQFKETQYFGPGTRLLVL.

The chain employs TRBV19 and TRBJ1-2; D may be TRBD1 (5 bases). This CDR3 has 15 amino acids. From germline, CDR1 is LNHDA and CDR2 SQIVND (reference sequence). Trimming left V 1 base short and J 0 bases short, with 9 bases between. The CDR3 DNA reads TGTGCCAGTAGTATAGCCCGGGGGGCTAACTATGGCTACACCTTC. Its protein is CASSIARGANYGYTF. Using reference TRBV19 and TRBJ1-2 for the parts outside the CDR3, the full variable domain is DGGITQSPKYLFRKEGQNVTLSCEQNLNHDAMYWYRQDPGQGLRLIYYSQIVNDFQKGDIAEGYSVSREKKESFPLTVTSAQKNPTAFYLCASSIARGANYGYTFGSGTRLTVV.

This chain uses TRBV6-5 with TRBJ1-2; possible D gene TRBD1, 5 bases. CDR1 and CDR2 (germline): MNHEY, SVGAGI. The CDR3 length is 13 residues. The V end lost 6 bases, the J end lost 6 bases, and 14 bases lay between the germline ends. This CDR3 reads CASRPGLHHGYTF. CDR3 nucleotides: TGTGCCAGCAGACCGGGACTTCACCATGGCTACACCTTC.

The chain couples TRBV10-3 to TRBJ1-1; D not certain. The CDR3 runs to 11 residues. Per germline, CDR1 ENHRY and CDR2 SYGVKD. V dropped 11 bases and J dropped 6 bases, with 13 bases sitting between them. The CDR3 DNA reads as TGTGCCTCCCGTCGAGCAGCTGAAGCTTTCTTT. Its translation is CASRRAAEAFF.

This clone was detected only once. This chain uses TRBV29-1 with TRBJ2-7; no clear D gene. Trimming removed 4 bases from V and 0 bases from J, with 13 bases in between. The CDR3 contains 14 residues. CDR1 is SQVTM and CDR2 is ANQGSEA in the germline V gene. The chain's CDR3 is CSVGELGGSYEQYF. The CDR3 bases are TGCAGCGTTGGAGAGCTGGGTGGCTCCTACGAGCAGTACTTC.

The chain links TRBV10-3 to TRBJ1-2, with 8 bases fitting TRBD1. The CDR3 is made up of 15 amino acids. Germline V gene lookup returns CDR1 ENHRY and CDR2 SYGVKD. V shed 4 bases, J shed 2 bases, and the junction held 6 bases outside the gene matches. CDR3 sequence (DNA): TGTGCCATCAGTGCTGGACAGGGACTCAACTATGGCTACACCTTC. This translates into CAISAGQGLNYGYTF.

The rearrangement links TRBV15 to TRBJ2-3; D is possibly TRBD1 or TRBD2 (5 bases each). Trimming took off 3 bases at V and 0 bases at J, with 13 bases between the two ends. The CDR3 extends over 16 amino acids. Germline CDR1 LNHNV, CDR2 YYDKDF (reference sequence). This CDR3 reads CATSRGTGRSTDTQYF. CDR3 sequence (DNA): TGTGCCACCAGCAGGGGGACGGGGCGGAGCACAGATACGCAGTATTTT.

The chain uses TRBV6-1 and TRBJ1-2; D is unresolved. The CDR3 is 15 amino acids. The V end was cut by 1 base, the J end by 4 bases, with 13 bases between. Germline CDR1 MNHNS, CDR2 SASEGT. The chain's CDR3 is CASSEGGAGLYGYTF. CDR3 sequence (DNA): TGTGCCAGCAGTGAAGGAGGAGCCGGACTCTATGGCTACACCTTC.

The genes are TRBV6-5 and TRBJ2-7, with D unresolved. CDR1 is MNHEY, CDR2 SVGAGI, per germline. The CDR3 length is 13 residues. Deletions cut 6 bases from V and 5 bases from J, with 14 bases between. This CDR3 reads CASSSTWYNEQYF. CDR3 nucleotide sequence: TGTGCCAGCAGCTCGACCTGGTACAACGAGCAGTACTTC.

The DNA of the CDR3 is TGTGCCAGCAAGGCGGTGACGCAGGGGAGGTCCGAGCAGTACTTC. It specifies CASKAVTQGRSEQYF. V and J are TRBV7-8 and TRBJ2-7; D may match TRBD1 or TRBD2 (6 bases each). CDR1 is SGHVS, CDR2 FQNEAQ, per germline. V was cut by 7 bases and J by 6 bases, with 22 bases left in between. The CDR3 totals 15 residues. The variable domain in full, with the rest retrieved from reference TRBV7-8 and TRBJ2-7, is GAGVSQSPRYKVAKRGQDVALRCDPISGHVSLFWYQQALGQGPEFLTYFQNEAQLDKSGLPSDRFFAERPEGSVSTLKIQRTQQEDSAVYLCASKAVTQGRSEQYFGPGTRLTVT.

The CDR3 is CASSQGTGGGQPQHF. In DNA form, the CDR3 reads TGTGCCAGCAGCCAAGGGACAGGGGGCGGGCAGCCCCAGCATTTT. The gene calls are TRBV7-8 and TRBJ1-5; 12 positions match TRBD1. The CDR3 has 15 amino acids. With V trimmed by 5 bases and J by 7 bases, 6 bases remained unmatched. Germline V gives CDR1 SGHVS, CDR2 FQNEAQ.